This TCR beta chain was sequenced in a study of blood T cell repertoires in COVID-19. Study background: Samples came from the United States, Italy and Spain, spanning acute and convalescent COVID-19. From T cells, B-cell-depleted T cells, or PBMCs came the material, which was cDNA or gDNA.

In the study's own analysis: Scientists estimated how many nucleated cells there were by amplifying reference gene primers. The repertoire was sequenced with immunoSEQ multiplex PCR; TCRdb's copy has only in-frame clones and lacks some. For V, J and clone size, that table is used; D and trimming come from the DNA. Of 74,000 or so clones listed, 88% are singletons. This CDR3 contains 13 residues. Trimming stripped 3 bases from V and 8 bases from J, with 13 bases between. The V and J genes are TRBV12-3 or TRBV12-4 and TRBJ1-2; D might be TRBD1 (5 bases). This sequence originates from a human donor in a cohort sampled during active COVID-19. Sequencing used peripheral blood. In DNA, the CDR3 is TGTGCCAGCAGTTTCACAGGAATAAGAGGCTACACCTTC. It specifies CASSFTGIRGYTF.